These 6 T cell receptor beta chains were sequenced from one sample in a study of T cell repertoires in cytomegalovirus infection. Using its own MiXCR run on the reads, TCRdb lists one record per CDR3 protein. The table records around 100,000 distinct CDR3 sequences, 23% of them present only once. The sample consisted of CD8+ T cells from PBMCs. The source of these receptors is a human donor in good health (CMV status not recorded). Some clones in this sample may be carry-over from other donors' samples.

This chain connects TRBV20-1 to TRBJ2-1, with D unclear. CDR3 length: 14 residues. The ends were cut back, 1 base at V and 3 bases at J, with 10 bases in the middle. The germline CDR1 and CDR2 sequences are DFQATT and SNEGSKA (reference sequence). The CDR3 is CSARAPLIYNEQFF. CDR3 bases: TGCAGTGCTAGAGCCCCCCTCATCTACAATGAGCAGTTCTTC.

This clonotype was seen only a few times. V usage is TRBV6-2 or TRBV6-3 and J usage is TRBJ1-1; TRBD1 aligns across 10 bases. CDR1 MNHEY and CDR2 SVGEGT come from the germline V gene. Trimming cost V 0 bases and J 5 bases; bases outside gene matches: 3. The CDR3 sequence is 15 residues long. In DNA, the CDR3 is TGTGCCAGCAGTTACTCCCAGGACAGGGGGACTGAAGCTTTCTTT. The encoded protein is CASSYSQDRGTEAFF.

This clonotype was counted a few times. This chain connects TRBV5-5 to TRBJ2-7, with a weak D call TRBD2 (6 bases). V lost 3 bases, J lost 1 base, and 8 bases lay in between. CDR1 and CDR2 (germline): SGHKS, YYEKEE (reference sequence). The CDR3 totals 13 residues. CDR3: CASSWDFSYEQYF. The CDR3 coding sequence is TGTGCCAGCAGCTGGGACTTTTCCTACGAGCAGTACTTC.

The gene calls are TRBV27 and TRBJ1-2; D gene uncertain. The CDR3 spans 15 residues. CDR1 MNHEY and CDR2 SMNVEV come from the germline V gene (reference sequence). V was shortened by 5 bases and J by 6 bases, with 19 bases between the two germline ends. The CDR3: CASSPRTASWDGYTF. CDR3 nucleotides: TGTGCCAGCAGTCCCAGGACGGCGTCCTGGGATGGCTACACCTTC.

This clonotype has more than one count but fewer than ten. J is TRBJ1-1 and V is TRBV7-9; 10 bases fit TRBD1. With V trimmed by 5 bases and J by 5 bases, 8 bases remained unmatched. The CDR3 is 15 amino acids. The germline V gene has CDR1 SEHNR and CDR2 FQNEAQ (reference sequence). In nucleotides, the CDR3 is TGTGCCAGCAGCCAAGAGACAGGGGGCGAGACTGAAGCTTTCTTT. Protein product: CASSQETGGETEAFF.

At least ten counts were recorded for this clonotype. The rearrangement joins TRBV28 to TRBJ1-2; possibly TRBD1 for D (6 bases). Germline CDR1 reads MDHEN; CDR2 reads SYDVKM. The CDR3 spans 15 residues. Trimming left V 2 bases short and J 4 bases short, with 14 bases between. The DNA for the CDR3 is TGTGCCAGCAGTTTACTACAGGGAGTTTTCTATGGCTACACCTTC. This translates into CASSLLQGVFYGYTF.